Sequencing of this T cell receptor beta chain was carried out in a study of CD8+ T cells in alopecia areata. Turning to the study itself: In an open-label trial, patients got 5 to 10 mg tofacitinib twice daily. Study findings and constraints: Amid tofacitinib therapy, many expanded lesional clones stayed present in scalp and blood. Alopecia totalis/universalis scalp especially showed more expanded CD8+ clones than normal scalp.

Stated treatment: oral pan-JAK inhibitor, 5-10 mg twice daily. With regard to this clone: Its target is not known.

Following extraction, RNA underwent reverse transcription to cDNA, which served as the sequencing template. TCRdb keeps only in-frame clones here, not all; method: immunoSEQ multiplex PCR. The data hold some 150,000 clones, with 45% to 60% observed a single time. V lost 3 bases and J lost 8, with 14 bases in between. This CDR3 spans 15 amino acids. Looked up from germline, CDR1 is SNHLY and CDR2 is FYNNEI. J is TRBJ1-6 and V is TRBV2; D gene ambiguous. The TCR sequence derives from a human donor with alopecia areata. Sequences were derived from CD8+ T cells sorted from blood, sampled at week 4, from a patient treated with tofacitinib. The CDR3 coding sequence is TGTGCCAGCAGTGAGGTGGACCCTTCTCATTCACCCCTCCACTTT. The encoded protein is CASSEVDPSHSPLHF.